These 5 T cell receptor beta chains were sequenced from one sample in a study of identical twins. Via MiXCR, TCRdb re-called the 5' RACE reads, giving one row per CDR3 protein. The data contain some 1,600,000 distinct CDR3 sequences, about 32% of them seen just once; the ten biggest clones take up under 0.35%. Specimen: cord blood. Receptors originate from a newborn girl in good health.

This sequence joins TRBV10-3 and TRBJ1-4; 8 nucleotides match TRBD1. The ends lost 6 bases at V and 4 bases at J; junction bases unmatched: 4. CDR1 ENHRY and CDR2 SYGVKD come from the germline V gene. This CDR3 is built from 14 residues. The CDR3 nucleotides are TGTGCCATCAGGGGACAGGCTTATAATGAAAAACTGTTTTTT. Protein: CAIRGQAYNEKLFF.

This rearrangement joins TRBV10-3 to TRBJ1-6; possibly TRBD1 for D (6 bases). The CDR3 runs 16 residues. Trimming cost V 1 base and J 10 bases, with 17 bases left between them. Per germline, CDR1 ENHRY and CDR2 SYGVKD. The CDR3 is CAISEWRATGRSPLHF. The CDR3 DNA is TGTGCCATCAGTGAGTGGCGGGCTACAGGGCGGTCACCCCTCCACTTT.

This chain links TRBV11-2 with TRBJ1-2; no reliable D call. The germline gives CDR1 SGHAT, CDR2 FQNNGV. The CDR3 runs 14 residues. V was trimmed by 5 bases and J by 5 bases, leaving 15 bases between them. CDR3 sequence (DNA): TGTGCCAGCAGCCCAGTGGCAAAATTGTATGGCTACACCTTC. Its translation: CASSPVAKLYGYTF.

Remarks on this clonotype: A single base separates this from a much larger clone, so it may be a read error. CDR3 amino acids: CASSLVPSAYNEQYF. For the CDR3, the DNA is TGTGCCAGCAGCTTAGTACCTTCAGCCTACAATGAGCAGTACTTC. The chain has TRBV7-2 and TRBJ2-1; D unclear. The J call may be in error: the DNA end matches TRBJ2-7 better. There are 15 residues in the CDR3. Germline lookup yields CDR1 SGHTA and CDR2 FQGNSA.

The chain links TRBV20-1 to TRBJ2-4; tentative D call: TRBD2 (7 bases). CDR3 length: 15 residues. Germline V CDR1 and CDR2: DFQATT, SNEGSKA (reference sequence). The V end lost 3 bases, the J end lost 13 bases, and 25 bases lay between the germline ends. The CDR3 nucleotides are TGCAGTGCTAGGGGGGGGGCGAGCGGTGGCGATGAGCAGTACTTC. This codes for CSARGGASGGDEQYF.